These 5 T cell receptor beta chains came from one sample sequenced in a study of shared clonotypes between healthy human individuals. The data were produced by immunoSEQ multiplex PCR, yet TCRdb's version contains in-frame clones alone and is incomplete. The data show about 450,000 clones, about 85% seen once. Sequences were obtained from PBMCs. All receptors derive from a woman aged 40 to 55 in good health. Some clones in this sample may be carry-over from other donors' samples.

V usage is TRBV5-6 and J usage is TRBJ1-5, with 9 bases aligning to TRBD1. The V and J ends lost 0 bases and 7 bases, in that order; junction bases with no gene match: 5. Germline-derived CDR1 and CDR2 are SGHDT and YYEEEE. The CDR3 runs 15 residues. The CDR3 DNA is TGTGCCAGCAGCTTGGGACAGGGGGGTTTCCAGCCCCAGCATTTT. It specifies CASSLGQGGFQPQHF.

This clone was seen only a few times. The chain joins TRBV28 to TRBJ1-5; weak D call: TRBD1 (5 bases). The germline V gene encodes CDR1 MDHEN and CDR2 SYDVKM. V was trimmed by 8 bases and J by 2 bases, leaving 13 bases between them. The CDR3 runs 14 residues. CDR3 coding DNA: TGTGCCAGCCTGTGGGGGAATGGCAATCAGCCCCAGCATTTT. This sequence encodes CASLWGNGNQPQHF.

The chain couples TRBV4-1 to TRBJ2-3; D is unclear. Germline lookup yields CDR1 MGHRA and CDR2 YSYEKL. The CDR3 has 15 residues. Trimming shortened V by 4 bases and J by 6 bases, and 17 bases separated the two germline ends. Written as DNA, the CDR3 is TGCGCCAGCAGCCCCCATGGGCTTTCTGCGGATACGCAGTATTTT. Amino acids: CASSPHGLSADTQYF.

This clone was picked up one time. The chain is built from TRBV19 and TRBJ2-5; TRBD2 aligns across 9 bases. V lost 5 bases, J lost 5 bases, and 9 bases stayed unmatched. CDR1 is LNHDA and CDR2 is SQIVND in the germline V gene (reference sequence). The CDR3 sequence is 15 residues long. The CDR3 region is CASSAGTSQTETQYF. The DNA of the CDR3 is TGTGCCAGTAGTGCCGGGACTAGCCAAACGGAGACCCAGTACTTC.

The chain joins TRBV30 to TRBJ2-7, with a weak D call TRBD1 (6 bases). This CDR3 region has 13 residues. The V gene lost 3 bases and the J gene lost 3 bases, with 12 bases spanning the gap. The germline gives CDR1 GTSNPN, CDR2 SVGIG (reference sequence). The CDR3 spells CAWRGAVNYEQYF. CDR3 sequence (DNA): TGTGCCTGGAGGGGGGCGGTCAACTACGAGCAGTACTTC. The complete variable domain, with remaining parts taken from reference TRBV30 and TRBJ2-7, reads SQTIHQWPATLVQPVGSPLSLECTVEGTSNPNLYWYRQAAGRGLQLLFYSVGIGQISSEVPQNLSASRPQDRQFILSSKKLLLSDSGFYLCAWRGAVNYEQYFGPGTRLTVT.